This T cell receptor beta chain appears in the sequencing data of a study of neurological immune-mediated disorders. Time point denoted: longitudinal time-point 2. CDR1 is SGHRS and CDR2 is YFSETQ in the germline V gene. The V gene end was trimmed by 7 bases and the J gene end by 2 bases; junction bases not matched to a gene: 10. The CDR3 spans 15 residues. This clonotype was picked up many times. TCRdb passed the 5' RACE reads through MiXCR, listing each CDR3 protein once. The sample includes tens of thousands of distinct CDR3 sequences, 4.5% to 7.5% of them seen just once. The sequenced sample consisted of PBMCs. The sequence was collected from a woman aged 60-75 years with multiple sclerosis. The chain couples TRBV5-1 to TRBJ2-5, with TRBD1 matching over 8 bases. CDR3 in amino acids: CASEEDRDGQETQYF. CDR3 nucleotide sequence: TGCGCCAGCGAAGAGGACAGGGACGGACAAGAGACCCAGTACTTC. Full variable domain (remainder filled in from reference TRBV5-1 and TRBJ2-5): KAGVTQTPRYLIKTRGQQVTLSCSPISGHRSVSWYQQTPGQGLQFLFEYFSETQRNKGNFPGRFSGRQFSNSRSEMNVSTLELGDSALYLCASEEDRDGQETQYFGPGTRLLVL.